Presented here are 29 T cell receptor beta chains from one specimen sequenced in a study of T cell clonality in common variable immunodeficiency. Produced via immunoSEQ multiplex PCR; TCRdb's table is partial and in-frame only. The specimen has 45,000 to 65,000 clones, none found just once. The source material was peripheral blood mononuclear cells. The receptors originated from a person aged 18 to 70 in good health.

This clone was detected many times. The read is 3 residues too short to cover the CDR3 end, so that end is filled in from the germline J gene. The chain uses TRBV7-6 and TRBJ2-1, with D perhaps TRBD2 (5 bases). The CDR3 runs to 17 residues. CDR1 is SGHVS, CDR2 FNYEAQ, per germline. Trimming removed 4 bases at V and 0 bases at J, with 16 bases between. CDR3 DNA, as far as it was read: TGTGCCAGCAGCTCCGGGGAAGGTTTAAGCTCCTACAATGAG. Translated: CASSSGEGLSSYNE. In full, the CDR3 reads CASSSGEGLSSYNEQFF.

Comment on this clone: Read data end 3 residues before the CDR3 end; the end is taken from the germline J gene. This chain connects TRBV30 to TRBJ1-6; 8 nucleotides line up with TRBD1. V gave up 8 bases and J gave up 8 bases; unmatched junction bases: 5. The V gene's germline CDR1 is GTSNPN and CDR2 SVGIG (reference sequence). The CDR3 has 12 residues. The CDR3 region is CAGEGQDSPLHF. CDR3 bases read: TGTGCCGGAGAGGGACAGGATTCACCC.

In the case of this clone: The read falls 3 residues short of the CDR3 end, and the missing part is taken from the germline J gene. The rearrangement uses TRBV5-1 and TRBJ1-1; D is possibly TRBD1 (5 bases). The CDR3 has 13 amino acids. Germline lookup yields CDR1 SGHRS and CDR2 YFSETQ. V was pared by 2 bases and J by 7 bases, with 12 bases between. The CDR3 sequence is CASSFRTGDEAFF. The sequenced CDR3 bases are TGCGCCAGCAGCTTTCGGACGGGGGATGAA.

This clone was counted many times. The sequenced CDR3 bases are TGCAGTGCTTCCTCTCATGGGACTAGAGAGAATGAG. Its translation is CSASSHGTRENE. The full CDR3 sequence reads CSASSHGTRENEQFF. The chain recombines TRBV20-1 with TRBJ2-1; 8 nucleotides agree with TRBD2. Read coverage stops 3 residues before the CDR3 terminus; the germline J gene supplies the remainder. The CDR3 is 15 residues long. After removal of 5 bases from V and 7 bases from J, the junction contained 13 bases not matched to a gene. Per germline, CDR1 DFQATT and CDR2 SNEGSKA (reference sequence).

This clone was observed many times. The read comes to an end 3 residues before the CDR3 does, leaving the germline J gene to fill in the end. The chain links TRBV28 to TRBJ2-7, with D possibly TRBD2 on 5 matching bases. CDR3 length: 13 amino acids. Deletions cut 3 bases from V and 6 bases from J, with 12 bases between. Per the germline V gene, CDR1 is MDHEN and CDR2 is SYDVKM. Incomplete CDR3 DNA: TGTGCCAGCAGTTTCGCCGGGGTAGGCGAG. Protein product: CASSFAGVGE. The entire CDR3 protein reads CASSFAGVGEQYF.

In this sample, this clone turned up a few times. The sequence runs out 3 residues before the end of the CDR3; the remainder is reconstructed from the germline J gene. This chain connects TRBV11-2 to TRBJ2-7, with D maybe TRBD2 (6 bases). V shed 0 bases and J shed 0 bases, with 9 bases lying between them. The CDR3 extends over 15 amino acids. The germline gives CDR1 SGHAT, CDR2 FQNNGV. The CDR3 is CASSLEGGPSYEQYF. Incomplete CDR3 DNA: TGTGCCAGCAGCTTAGAGGGGGGACCCTCCTACGAG.

Many counts were recorded for this clone. Read data end 3 residues before the CDR3 end; the end is taken from the germline J gene. The gene calls are TRBV6-1 and TRBJ1-5; 7 nucleotides agree with TRBD1. J was trimmed by 5 bases and V by 0 bases; bases with no gene match: 13. CDR1 MNHNS and CDR2 SASEGT come from the germline V gene. CDR3 length equals 18 residues. The CDR3 here is CASSEAVAEDRSYQPQHF. CDR3 DNA, as far as it was read: TGTGCCAGCAGTGAAGCCGTCGCCGAGGACAGGAGCTATCAGCCC.

This clone was counted only a few times. From the germline J gene comes the end of the CDR3, since the read stops 3 residues before it. V usage is TRBV5-1 and J usage is TRBJ2-5, with a possible D match to TRBD1 (6 bases). The ends were cut back, 4 bases at V and 0 bases at J, with 13 bases in the middle. The CDR3 is made up of 15 amino acids. In germline, CDR1 is SGHRS, CDR2 YFSETQ. The CDR3: CASSPPKGDQETQYF. The sequenced CDR3 bases are TGCGCCAGCAGCCCCCCGAAGGGGGACCAAGAGACC.

The table lists this clone with many counts. The read terminates 3 residues before the CDR3 end, so the remaining end is supplied by the germline J gene. V usage is TRBV11-2 and J usage is TRBJ2-2; D is unclear. Germline V gives CDR1 SGHAT, CDR2 FQNNGV. The CDR3 is made up of 14 amino acids. Deletions cut 1 base from V and 2 bases from J, with 5 bases between. The CDR3 DNA, read in part, is TGTGCCAGCAGCTTAGTAGCCAACACCGGGGAG. Its translation: CASSLVANTGE. The whole CDR3 is CASSLVANTGELFF.

This clone has ten or more counts. The sequenced fragment ends 3 residues before the CDR3 boundary, so the rest is inferred from the germline J gene. The chain uses TRBV19 and TRBJ1-4; D is perhaps TRBD1 (5 bases). CDR3 length: 15 residues. V was cut by 6 bases and J by 0 bases, with 11 bases left in between. CDR1 is LNHDA, CDR2 SQIVND, per germline (reference sequence). The CDR3 DNA, read in part, is TGTGCCAGTAGACCGACAGCCTCAACTAATGAAAAA. Translating it yields CASRPTASTNEK. The complete CDR3 reads CASRPTASTNEKLFF.

About this clone: The read terminates 3 residues before the CDR3 end, so the remaining end is supplied by the germline J gene. The chain links TRBV18 to TRBJ2-7; no clear D gene. V lost 1 base to trimming and J lost 5 bases, with 15 bases between them. This CDR3 contains 15 residues. Germline V CDR1 and CDR2: KGHSH, LQKENI. CDR3: CASSPRPETPHEQYF. The part of the CDR3 DNA that was read is TGTGCCAGCTCACCACGGCCCGAAACACCGCACGAG.

This clone was picked up many times. The read ends 3 residues before the CDR3 terminus; that terminus is restored from the germline J gene. The chain uses TRBV7-7 and TRBJ2-3, with D perhaps TRBD2 (6 bases). The CDR3 sequence is 15 residues long. Germline CDR1 reads SSHAT; CDR2 reads FNYEAQ (reference sequence). The V and J ends lost 5 bases and 6 bases respectively, with 18 bases between them. Here the CDR3 reads CASSLRAGMGDTQYF. Partial CDR3 DNA: TGTGCCAGCAGCCTGCGGGCGGGAATGGGTGATACG.

This clone was observed many times. This CDR3 reads CASNPLAWGGGSTGELFF. CDR3 DNA, as far as it was read: TGTGCCAGTAATCCCCTCGCCTGGGGAGGGGGTTCCACCGGGGAG. This chain uses TRBV19 with TRBJ2-2; the D gene is possibly TRBD2 (7 bases). The read finishes 3 residues shy of the CDR3 end, and the germline J gene is used to complete it. Germline V gene lookup returns CDR1 LNHDA and CDR2 SQIVND (reference sequence). V lost 7 bases to trimming and J lost 4 bases, with 25 bases between them. The CDR3 spans 18 residues.

This clone has ten or more counts. Sequencing ends 3 residues short of the CDR3 end; the germline J gene provides the rest. This chain links TRBV20-1 with TRBJ1-5; 9 positions match TRBD1. In germline, CDR1 is DFQATT, CDR2 SNEGSKA (reference sequence). With 1 base clipped from V and 6 bases from J, the junction kept 19 bases outside the gene matches. This CDR3 contains 19 residues. The CDR3 loop is CSARVSGTGLLLSGQPQHF. Partial CDR3 DNA: TGCAGTGCTAGAGTATCCGGGACAGGGCTTTTGTTGTCGGGTCAGCCC.

This clone was detected ten times or more. Read sequence stops 3 residues before the CDR3 end, and the germline J gene provides the missing end. The chain uses TRBV5-1 and TRBJ2-5; 7 bases align to TRBD1. Trimming removed 0 bases from V and 4 bases from J; junction bases left unmatched: 0. This CDR3 has 13 residues. Per germline, CDR1 SGHRS and CDR2 YFSETQ. The CDR3 DNA, read in part, is TGCGCCAGCAGCTTGGCAGGGGGAGAGACC. This codes for CASSLAGGET. The entire CDR3 protein reads CASSLAGGETQYF.

This clone was seen many times. The observed sequence ends 3 residues before the CDR3 terminus, with the missing tail filled in from the germline J gene. The V and J genes are TRBV19 and TRBJ2-1, with 8 positions matching TRBD2. The length of the CDR3 is 16 residues. CDR1 and CDR2 from the germline V gene are LNHDA and SQIVND (reference sequence). The J segment lost 1 base and the V segment lost 3 bases, leaving 5 bases of the junction unmatched. The sequenced CDR3 bases are TGTGCCAGTAGTATCCTAACTAGCGGTTCCTACAATGAG. Translation gives CASSILTSGSYNE. The full-length CDR3 reads as CASSILTSGSYNEQFF.

Details on this clone: The sequence runs out 3 residues before the end of the CDR3; the remainder is reconstructed from the germline J gene. This sequence joins TRBV7-9 and TRBJ2-5, with 9 positions matching TRBD2. CDR3 length: 15 amino acids. CDR1 SEHNR and CDR2 FQNEAQ come from the germline V gene (reference sequence). The V segment lost 5 bases and the J segment 4 bases; nucleotides outside the gene matches: 8. The CDR3 region is CASSPAGTSIETQYF. CDR3 DNA (partial): TGTGCCAGCAGCCCTGCAGGGACTAGCATAGAGACC.

This clone showed up many times. The part of the CDR3 DNA that was read is TGTGCCAGCACGGACAGCCAACTTTTCCTCTTGGGTACG. As protein: CASTDSQLFLLGT. The CDR3 in its entirety is CASTDSQLFLLGTQYF. J is TRBJ2-3 and V is TRBV18; possibly TRBD1 for D (6 bases). The read stops 3 residues short of the end of the CDR3; the missing end is completed from the germline J gene. V was trimmed by 8 bases and J by 8 bases, leaving 26 bases between them. Germline V gene data show CDR1 as KGHSH and CDR2 as LQKENI. This CDR3 is built from 16 residues.

This clone has at least ten counts. The read finishes 3 residues shy of the CDR3 end, and the germline J gene is used to complete it. The V call is TRBV29-1, the J call TRBJ2-5; possible D gene TRBD1, 5 bases. Germline V CDR1 and CDR2: SQVTM, ANQGSEA. This CDR3 has 12 amino acids. Trimming removed 2 bases at V and 2 bases at J, with 6 bases between. CDR3 DNA (partial): TGCAGCGTTGAATACAGGCAAGAGACC. Translated: CSVEYRQET. From start to end, the CDR3 is CSVEYRQETQYF.

This clone was counted ten times or more. The read terminates 3 residues before the CDR3 end, so the remaining end is supplied by the germline J gene. This rearrangement joins TRBV28 to TRBJ1-5; D gene uncertain. This CDR3 spans 15 amino acids. Germline V gene sequence: CDR1 MDHEN, CDR2 SYDVKM. With 3 bases removed from V and 5 bases from J, the gap between germline ends came to 14 bases. This CDR3 reads CASSLEKGRDQPQHF. The covered CDR3 bases are TGTGCCAGCAGTTTGGAGAAAGGTCGGGATCAGCCC.

This clone appeared many times. The sequence runs out 3 residues before the end of the CDR3; the remainder is reconstructed from the germline J gene. The chain employs TRBV5-1 and TRBJ1-3, with TRBD1 matching over 10 bases. The length of the CDR3 is 17 residues. Germline V CDR1 and CDR2: SGHRS, YFSETQ. The ends lost 4 bases at V and 3 bases at J; junction bases unmatched: 10. CDR3 DNA, as far as it was read: TGCGCCAGCAGCGACGGGACAGGGGAAATCCTTGGAAACACC. Protein sequence: CASSDGTGEILGNT. The full CDR3 reads CASSDGTGEILGNTIYF.

This clone was recorded many times. The read halts 3 residues ahead of the CDR3 end, with the missing end drawn from the germline J gene. V and J are TRBV20-1 and TRBJ2-3, with 7 bases aligning to TRBD2. CDR1 is DFQATT and CDR2 is SNEGSKA in the germline V gene (reference sequence). The length of the CDR3 is 15 residues. The DNA read from the CDR3 is TGCAGCCTACTACGGTCTAGCGGTGTGACAGATACG. This translates into CSLLRSSGVTDT. From start to end, the CDR3 is CSLLRSSGVTDTQYF.

The CDR3 protein is CASSPTLSGTGELFF. Partial CDR3 DNA: TGTGCCAGCAGCCCCACCCTCAGTGGCACCGGGGAG. V is TRBV7-3 and J is TRBJ2-2, with D hard to call. The read comes to an end 3 residues before the CDR3 does, leaving the germline J gene to fill in the end. Germline CDR1 and CDR2: SGHTA and FQGTGA. With 5 bases removed from V and 4 bases from J, the gap between germline ends came to 14 bases. This CDR3 spans 15 amino acids. Full variable domain (missing parts from reference TRBV7-3 and TRBJ2-2): GAGVSQTPSNKVTEKGKYVELRCDPISGHTALYWYRQSLGQGPEFLIYFQGTGAADDSGLPNDRFFAVRPEGSVSTLKIQRTERGDSAVYLCASSPTLSGTGELFFGEGSRLTVL.

This clone has at least ten counts. The read stops 3 residues short of the end of the CDR3; the missing end is completed from the germline J gene. This chain joins TRBV4-1 and TRBJ1-4; D not certain. This CDR3 has 13 amino acids. Germline V gene lookup returns CDR1 MGHRA and CDR2 YSYEKL. V was clipped by 8 bases and J by 8 bases, with 15 bases between them. CDR3 in amino acids: CASSRLGGEKLFF. Incomplete CDR3 DNA: TGCGCCAGCTCGCGGCTTGGTGGGGAAAAA.

This clone was counted at least ten times. The CDR3 end lies 3 residues beyond the end of the read and is filled in from the germline J gene. J is TRBJ2-3 and V is TRBV5-1; D might be TRBD2 (6 bases). Germline V gives CDR1 SGHRS, CDR2 YFSETQ. The CDR3 sequence is 15 residues long. Between the trimmed V and J ends, which lost 5 bases and 0 bases, there was a span of 13 bases. The covered CDR3 bases are TGCGCCAGCAGGTTCGGGACTTCTAGCACAGATACG. This sequence encodes CASRFGTSSTDT. The full CDR3 sequence reads CASRFGTSSTDTQYF. The variable domain in full, completed from reference TRBV5-1 and TRBJ2-3, reads KAGVTQTPRYLIKTRGQQVTLSCSPISGHRSVSWYQQTPGQGLQFLFEYFSETQRNKGNFPGRFSGRQFSNSRSEMNVSTLELGDSALYLCASRFGTSSTDTQYFGPGTRLTVL.

This clone was recorded a few times. The CDR3 goes on 3 residues after the read ends, and that part is filled in from the germline J gene. The chain carries TRBV2 and TRBJ2-3, with 8 bases that match TRBD2. The CDR3 sequence is 15 residues long. Germline V gives CDR1 SNHLY, CDR2 FYNNEI. The CDR3 DNA, read in part, is TGTGCCAGCAGTCTAATGAGCGGGGGACAAGAGACG. This encodes CASSLMSGGQET. The complete CDR3 protein is CASSLMSGGQETQYF.

As regards this clone: The sequenced fragment ends 3 residues before the CDR3 boundary, so the rest is inferred from the germline J gene. This chain joins TRBV2 and TRBJ2-3; 16 bases fit TRBD2. The CDR3 loop spans 17 amino acids. Germline trimming cut 5 bases from V and 8 bases from J; bases unmatched to any gene: 10. The germline gives CDR1 SNHLY, CDR2 FYNNEI. CDR3 DNA, as far as it was read: TGTGCCAGCAGTACCCCCCCAGGGACTAGCGGGAGGGGTACG. Amino acids: CASSTPPGTSGRGT. The full CDR3 sequence reads CASSTPPGTSGRGTQYF.

This clone was counted at least ten times. This CDR3 is CATRTGGSTDTQYF. The DNA read from the CDR3 is TGTGCCACCCGGACAGGCGGTTCGACAGATACG. The gene calls are TRBV10-3 and TRBJ2-3; 7 positions agree with TRBD1. The observed sequence ends 3 residues before the CDR3 terminus, with the missing tail filled in from the germline J gene. The germline CDR1 and CDR2 sequences are ENHRY and SYGVKD. The CDR3 totals 14 residues. Losses at the gene ends were 10 bases for V and 3 bases for J; bases not matched to a gene: 10.

There are many counts of this clone. The read finishes 3 residues shy of the CDR3 end, and the germline J gene is used to complete it. The rearrangement uses TRBV4-2 and TRBJ2-3, with 9 positions matching TRBD1. The CDR3 extends over 15 amino acids. Germline loops: CDR1 LGHNA, CDR2 YNFKEQ. The sequenced part of the CDR3 DNA is TGTGCCAGCAGCCAAGAGGACAGGGGCAATCAGCCG. Its protein is CASSQEDRGNQP. The entire CDR3 is CASSQEDRGNQPQYF.